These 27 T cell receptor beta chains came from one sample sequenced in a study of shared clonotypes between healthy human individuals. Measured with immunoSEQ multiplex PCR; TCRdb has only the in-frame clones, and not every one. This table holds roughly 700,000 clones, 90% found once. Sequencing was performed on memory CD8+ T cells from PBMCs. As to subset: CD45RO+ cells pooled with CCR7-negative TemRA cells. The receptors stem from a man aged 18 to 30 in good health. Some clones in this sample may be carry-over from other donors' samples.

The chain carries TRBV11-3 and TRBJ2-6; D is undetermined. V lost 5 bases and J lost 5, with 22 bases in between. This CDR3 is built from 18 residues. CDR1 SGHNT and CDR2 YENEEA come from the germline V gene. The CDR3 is CASSQYISRQSRANVLTF. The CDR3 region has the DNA TGTGCCAGCAGCCAGTACATATCTCGACAAAGTCGGGCCAACGTCCTGACTTTC.

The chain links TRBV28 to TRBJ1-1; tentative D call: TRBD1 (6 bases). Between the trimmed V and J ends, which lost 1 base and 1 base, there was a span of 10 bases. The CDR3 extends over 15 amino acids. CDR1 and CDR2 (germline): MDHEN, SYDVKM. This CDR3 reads CASSLFPRGNTEAFF. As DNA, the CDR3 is TGTGCCAGCAGTTTATTCCCCAGGGGGAACACTGAAGCTTTCTTT.

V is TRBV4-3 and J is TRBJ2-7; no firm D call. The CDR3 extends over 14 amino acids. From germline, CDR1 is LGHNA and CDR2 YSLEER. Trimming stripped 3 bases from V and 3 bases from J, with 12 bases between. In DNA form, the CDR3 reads TGCGCCAGCAGCCAGTATACTAACAGCTACGAGCAGTACTTC. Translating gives CASSQYTNSYEQYF.

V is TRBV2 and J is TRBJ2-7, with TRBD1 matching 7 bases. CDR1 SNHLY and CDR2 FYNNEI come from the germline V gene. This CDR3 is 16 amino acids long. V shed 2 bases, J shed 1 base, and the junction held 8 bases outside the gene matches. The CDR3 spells CASSERRTGFSYEQYF. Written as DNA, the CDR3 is TGTGCCAGCAGTGAACGTAGGACAGGATTTTCCTACGAGCAGTACTTC.

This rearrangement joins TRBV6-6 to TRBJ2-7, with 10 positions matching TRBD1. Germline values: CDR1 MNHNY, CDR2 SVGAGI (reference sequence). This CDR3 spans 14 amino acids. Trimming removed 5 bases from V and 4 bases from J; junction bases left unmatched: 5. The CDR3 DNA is TGTGCCAGCAGTGACCGGGACAGGGGTTACGAGCAGTACTTC. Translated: CASSDRDRGYEQYF.

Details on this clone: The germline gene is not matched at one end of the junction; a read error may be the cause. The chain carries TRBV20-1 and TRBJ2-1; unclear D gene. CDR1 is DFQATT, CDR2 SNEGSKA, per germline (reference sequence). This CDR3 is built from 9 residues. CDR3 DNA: TGCAGTGCTAGAGATCGGGTTCTCTTC. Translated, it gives CSARDRVLF.

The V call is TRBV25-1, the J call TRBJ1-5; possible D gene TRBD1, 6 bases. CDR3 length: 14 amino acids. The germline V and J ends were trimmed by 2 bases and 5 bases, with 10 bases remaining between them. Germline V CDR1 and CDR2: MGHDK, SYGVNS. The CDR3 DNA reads TGTGCCAGCAGTGAAACGGGGGGGCATCAGCCCCAGCATTTT. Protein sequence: CASSETGGHQPQHF.

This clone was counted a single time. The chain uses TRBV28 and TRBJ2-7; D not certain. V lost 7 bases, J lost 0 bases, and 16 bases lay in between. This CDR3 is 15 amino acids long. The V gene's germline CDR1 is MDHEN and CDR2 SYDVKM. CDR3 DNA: TGTGCCAGCACCCGAGTGGCAGCTAGCTCCTACGAGCAGTACTTC. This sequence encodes CASTRVAASSYEQYF.

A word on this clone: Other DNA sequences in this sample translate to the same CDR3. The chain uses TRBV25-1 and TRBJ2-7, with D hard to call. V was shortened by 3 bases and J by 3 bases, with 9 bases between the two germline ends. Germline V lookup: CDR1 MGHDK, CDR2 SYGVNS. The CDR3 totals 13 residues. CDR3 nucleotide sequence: TGTGCCAGCAGTGAGGGAAGAGGCTACGAGCAGTACTTC. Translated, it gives CASSEGRGYEQYF.

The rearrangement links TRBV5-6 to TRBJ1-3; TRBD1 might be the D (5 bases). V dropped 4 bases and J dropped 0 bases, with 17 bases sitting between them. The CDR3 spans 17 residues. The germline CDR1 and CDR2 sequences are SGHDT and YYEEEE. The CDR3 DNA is TGTGCCAGCAGCCTATTGGCGGGGGATGACTCTGGAAACACCATATATTTT. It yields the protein CASSLLAGDDSGNTIYF.

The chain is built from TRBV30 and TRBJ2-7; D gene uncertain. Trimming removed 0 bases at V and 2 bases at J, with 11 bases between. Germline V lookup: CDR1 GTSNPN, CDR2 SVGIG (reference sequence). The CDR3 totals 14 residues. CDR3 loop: CAWSVWRNTYEQYF. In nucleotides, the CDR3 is TGTGCCTGGAGTGTATGGCGGAATACCTACGAGCAGTACTTC.

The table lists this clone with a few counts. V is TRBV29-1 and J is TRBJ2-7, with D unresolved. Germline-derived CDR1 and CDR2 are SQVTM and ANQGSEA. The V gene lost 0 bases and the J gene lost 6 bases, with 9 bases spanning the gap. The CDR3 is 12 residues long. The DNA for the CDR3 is TGCAGCGTTGAAGATTGGGGAAGCGAGCAGTACTTC. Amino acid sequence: CSVEDWGSEQYF.

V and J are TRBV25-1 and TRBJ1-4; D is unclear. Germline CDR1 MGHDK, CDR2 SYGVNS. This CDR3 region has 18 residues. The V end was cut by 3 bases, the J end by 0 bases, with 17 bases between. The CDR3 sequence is CASSDSTNTDATNEKLFF. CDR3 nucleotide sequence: TGTGCCAGCAGTGACAGCACTAACACGGACGCAACTAATGAAAAACTGTTTTTT.

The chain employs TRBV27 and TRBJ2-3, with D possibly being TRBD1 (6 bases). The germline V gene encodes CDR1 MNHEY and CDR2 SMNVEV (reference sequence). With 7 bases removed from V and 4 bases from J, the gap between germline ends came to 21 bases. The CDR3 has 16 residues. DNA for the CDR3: TGTGCCAGCACGTGGAGTGGGGCAGGGGAGTCAGATACGCAGTATTTT. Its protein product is CASTWSGAGESDTQYF.

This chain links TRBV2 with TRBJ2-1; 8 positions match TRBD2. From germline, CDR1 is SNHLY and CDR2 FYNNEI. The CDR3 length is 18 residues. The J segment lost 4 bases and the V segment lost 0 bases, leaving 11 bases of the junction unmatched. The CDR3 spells CASSEARLSGKEYNEQFF. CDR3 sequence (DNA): TGTGCCAGCAGTGAAGCCCGACTTAGCGGGAAAGAATACAATGAGCAGTTCTTC. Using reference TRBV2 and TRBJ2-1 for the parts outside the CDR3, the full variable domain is EPEVTQTPSHQVTQMGQEVILRCVPISNHLYFYWYRQILGQKVEFLVSFYNNEISEKSEIFDDQFSVERPDGSNFTLKIRSTKLEDSAMYFCASSEARLSGKEYNEQFFGPGTRLTVL.

The CDR3 DNA sequence: TGTGCCAGCAGCTTGAAGTCAGGTACGCAGTATTTT. Its translation is CASSLKSGTQYF. This chain connects TRBV5-6 to TRBJ2-3; D is uncertain. The germline V gene has CDR1 SGHDT and CDR2 YYEEEE. V was clipped by 1 base and J by 8 bases, with 8 bases between them. This CDR3 has 12 amino acids.

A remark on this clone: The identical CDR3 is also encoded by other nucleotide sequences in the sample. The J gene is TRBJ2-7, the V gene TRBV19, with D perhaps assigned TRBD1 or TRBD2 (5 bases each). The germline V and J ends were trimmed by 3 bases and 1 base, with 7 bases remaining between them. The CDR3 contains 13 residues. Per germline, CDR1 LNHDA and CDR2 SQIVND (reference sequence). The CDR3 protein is CASSIEGSYEQYF. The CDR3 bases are TGTGCCAGTAGTATCGAGGGGTCCTACGAGCAGTACTTC. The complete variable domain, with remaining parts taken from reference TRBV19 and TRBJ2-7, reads DGGITQSPKYLFRKEGQNVTLSCEQNLNHDAMYWYRQDPGQGLRLIYYSQIVNDFQKGDIAEGYSVSREKKESFPLTVTSAQKNPTAFYLCASSIEGSYEQYFGPGTRLTVT.

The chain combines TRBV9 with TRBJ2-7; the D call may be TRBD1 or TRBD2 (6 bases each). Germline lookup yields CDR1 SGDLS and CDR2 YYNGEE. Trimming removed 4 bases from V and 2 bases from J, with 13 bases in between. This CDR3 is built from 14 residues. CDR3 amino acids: CASSPGGQTYEQYF. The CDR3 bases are TGTGCCAGCAGCCCCGGGGGCCAAACCTACGAGCAGTACTTC.

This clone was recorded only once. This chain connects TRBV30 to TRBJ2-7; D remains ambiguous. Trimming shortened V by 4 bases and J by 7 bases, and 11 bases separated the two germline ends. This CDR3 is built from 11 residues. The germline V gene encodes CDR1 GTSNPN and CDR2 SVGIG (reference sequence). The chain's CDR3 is CAWKWQAEQYF. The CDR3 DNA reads TGTGCCTGGAAGTGGCAGGCGGAGCAGTACTTC.

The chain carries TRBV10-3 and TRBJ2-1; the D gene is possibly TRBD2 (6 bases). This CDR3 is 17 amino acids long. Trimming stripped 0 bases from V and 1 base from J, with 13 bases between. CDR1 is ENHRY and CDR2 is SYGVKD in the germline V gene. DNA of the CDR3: TGTGCCATCAGTGAGTCGCTTCGGGGGATATCCTACAATGAGCAGTTCTTC. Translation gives CAISESLRGISYNEQFF.

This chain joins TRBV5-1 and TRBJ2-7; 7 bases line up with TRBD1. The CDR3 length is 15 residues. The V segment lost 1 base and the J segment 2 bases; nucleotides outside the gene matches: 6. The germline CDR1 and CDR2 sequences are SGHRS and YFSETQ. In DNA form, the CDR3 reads TGCGCCAGCAGCTTGTTACAGGGGCCGACCTACGAGCAGTACTTC. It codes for CASSLLQGPTYEQYF. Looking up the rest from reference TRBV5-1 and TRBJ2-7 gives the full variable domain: KAGVTQTPRYLIKTRGQQVTLSCSPISGHRSVSWYQQTPGQGLQFLFEYFSETQRNKGNFPGRFSGRQFSNSRSEMNVSTLELGDSALYLCASSLLQGPTYEQYFGPGTRLTVT.

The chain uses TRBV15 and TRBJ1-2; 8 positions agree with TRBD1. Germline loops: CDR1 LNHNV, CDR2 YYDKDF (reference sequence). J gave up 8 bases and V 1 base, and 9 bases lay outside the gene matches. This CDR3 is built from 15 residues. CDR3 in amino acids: CATSRGAGGARGYTF. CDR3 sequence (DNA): TGTGCCACCAGCAGAGGGGCAGGGGGCGCGCGGGGCTACACCTTC.

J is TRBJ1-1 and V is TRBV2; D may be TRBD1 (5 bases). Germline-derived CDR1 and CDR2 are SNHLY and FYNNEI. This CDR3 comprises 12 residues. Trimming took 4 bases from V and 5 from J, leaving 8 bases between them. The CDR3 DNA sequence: TGTGCCAGCAGTGTAGGGGTAACTGAAGCTTTCTTT. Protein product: CASSVGVTEAFF.

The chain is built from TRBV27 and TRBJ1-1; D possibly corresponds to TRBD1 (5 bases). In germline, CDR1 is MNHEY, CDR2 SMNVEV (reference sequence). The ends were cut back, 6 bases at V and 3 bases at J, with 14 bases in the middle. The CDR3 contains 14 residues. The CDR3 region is CASRRFGGDTEAFF. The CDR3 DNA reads TGTGCCAGCAGGCGTTTCGGGGGGGACACTGAAGCTTTCTTT.

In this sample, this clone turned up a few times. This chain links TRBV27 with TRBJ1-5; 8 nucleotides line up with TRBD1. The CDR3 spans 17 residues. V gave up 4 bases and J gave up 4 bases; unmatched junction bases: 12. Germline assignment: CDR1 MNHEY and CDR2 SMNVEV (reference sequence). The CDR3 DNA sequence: TGTGCCAGCAGTTCCCTACCGGGACAGGCGGTAAATCAGCCCCAGCATTTT. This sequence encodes CASSSLPGQAVNQPQHF.

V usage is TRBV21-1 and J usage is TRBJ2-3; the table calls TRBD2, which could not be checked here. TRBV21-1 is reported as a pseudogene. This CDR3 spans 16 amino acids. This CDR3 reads CASSKGGREKVDTQYF. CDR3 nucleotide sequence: TGTGCCAGCAGCAAAGGGGGTCGGGAAAAGGTAGATACGCAGTATTTT.

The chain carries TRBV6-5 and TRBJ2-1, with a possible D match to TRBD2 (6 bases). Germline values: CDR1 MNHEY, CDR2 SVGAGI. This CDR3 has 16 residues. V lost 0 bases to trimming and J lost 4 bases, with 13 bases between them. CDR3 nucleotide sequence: TGTGCCAGCAGTTACTCAATTGGGAGGATTTACAATGAGCAGTTCTTC. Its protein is CASSYSIGRIYNEQFF.